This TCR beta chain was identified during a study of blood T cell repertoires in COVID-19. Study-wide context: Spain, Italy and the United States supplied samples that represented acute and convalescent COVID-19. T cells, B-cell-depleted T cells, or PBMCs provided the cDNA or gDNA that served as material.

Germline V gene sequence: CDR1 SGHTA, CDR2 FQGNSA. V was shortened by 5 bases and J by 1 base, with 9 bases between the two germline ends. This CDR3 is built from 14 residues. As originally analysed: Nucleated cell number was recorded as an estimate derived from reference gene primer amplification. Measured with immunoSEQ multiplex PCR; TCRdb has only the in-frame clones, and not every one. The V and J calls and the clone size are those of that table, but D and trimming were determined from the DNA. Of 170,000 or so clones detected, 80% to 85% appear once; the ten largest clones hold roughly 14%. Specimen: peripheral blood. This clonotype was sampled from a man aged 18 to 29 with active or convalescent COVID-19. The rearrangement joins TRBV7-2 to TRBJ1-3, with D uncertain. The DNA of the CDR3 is TGTGCCAGCAGCCCTACCCTTTCTGGAAACACCATATATTTT. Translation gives CASSPTLSGNTIYF.